The next 13 T cell receptor beta chains were all read from a single sample in a study of human T cells and chemical hapten exposure. Via MiXCR, TCRdb re-called the RACE reads, giving one row per CDR3 protein. The data contain tens of thousands of distinct CDR3 sequences, around 7.9% of them singletons. As to time point: patch test 2, 6 weeks after DPC sensitization. Indicated treatment: therapeutic diphenylcyclopropenone sensitization with weekly scalp DPC. Source: whole blood, taken in connection with sensitization to the hapten diphenylcyclopropenone (DPC). These TCRs come from a woman aged 45-60 years with alopecia areata. Some clones in this sample may be carry-over from other donors' samples.

The rearrangement links TRBV4-1 to TRBJ1-1, with TRBD1 as a possible D gene (5 bases). The CDR3 loop spans 15 amino acids. Germline loops: CDR1 MGHRA, CDR2 YSYEKL. Trimming pared 0 bases from V and 4 bases from J, leaving 12 bases between. The CDR3 reads CASSQDLGVGTEAFF. For the CDR3, the DNA is TGCGCCAGCAGCCAAGATTTAGGGGTCGGCACTGAAGCTTTCTTT.

This clonotype was recorded many times. The genes are TRBV25-1 and TRBJ1-1; 9 bases map to TRBD1. The germline V gene has CDR1 MGHDK and CDR2 SYGVNS. This CDR3 has 14 amino acids. J lost 2 bases, V lost 8 bases, and 6 bases had no gene match. As DNA, the CDR3 is TGTGCCAGCGGGGGGACAGGGATAAACACTGAAGCTTTCTTT. Translated, it gives CASGGTGINTEAFF.

This chain uses TRBV6-6 with TRBJ1-1, with 7 nucleotides matching TRBD1. Germline V gene data show CDR1 as MNHNY and CDR2 as SVGAGI (reference sequence). This CDR3 is 12 amino acids long. Trimming cost V 2 bases and J 6 bases; bases outside gene matches: 0. CDR3 sequence (DNA): TGTGCCAGCAGTTACAGGGGGCCTGAAGCTTTCTTT. Its protein is CASSYRGPEAFF.

This clonotype appeared a few times. The chain is built from TRBV27 and TRBJ1-5; D is possibly TRBD1 (5 bases). The V and J ends lost 3 bases and 8 bases respectively, with 11 bases between them. The CDR3 runs to 13 residues. In germline, CDR1 is MNHEY, CDR2 SMNVEV (reference sequence). Written as DNA, the CDR3 is TGTGCCAGCAGTTTCGGGGGAGGAAAGCCCCAGCATTTT. It yields the protein CASSFGGGKPQHF.

The table lists this clonotype with a few counts. The CDR3 sequence: CASRQLAGLLTGELFF. DNA for the CDR3: TGTGCCAGCAGGCAACTAGCGGGTTTACTCACCGGGGAGCTGTTTTTT. This chain uses TRBV28 with TRBJ2-2; 9 bases line up with TRBD2. The germline V gene encodes CDR1 MDHEN and CDR2 SYDVKM. This CDR3 comprises 16 residues. With V trimmed by 6 bases and J by 4 bases, 9 bases remained unmatched.

Only a few counts were recorded for this clonotype. The chain uses TRBV11-2 and TRBJ2-7; perhaps TRBD1 as D (6 bases). With 5 bases removed from V and 3 bases from J, the gap between germline ends came to 14 bases. This CDR3 contains 14 residues. CDR1 and CDR2 (germline): SGHAT, FQNNGV. As DNA, the CDR3 is TGTGCCAGCAGCCTGGACAGCCAGATCTACGAGCAGTACTTC. Encoded protein: CASSLDSQIYEQYF.

This clonotype was detected only a few times. The chain joins TRBV5-6 to TRBJ2-4, with 13 bases matching TRBD2. V was pared by 4 bases and J by 1 base, with 11 bases of the junction left unmatched. The CDR3 has 19 amino acids. The V gene's germline CDR1 is SGHDT and CDR2 YYEEEE. CDR3 in DNA: TGTGCCAGCAGCCCGGGACTAGCGGGGCCTGACAGTGCCAAAAACATTCAGTACTTC. Translation: CASSPGLAGPDSAKNIQYF.

This clonotype was detected only a few times. This rearrangement joins TRBV4-2 to TRBJ1-2; D gene unclear. The CDR3 sequence is 14 residues long. Between the trimmed V and J ends, which lost 0 bases and 4 bases, there was a span of 9 bases. Germline values: CDR1 LGHNA, CDR2 YNFKEQ. CDR3: CASSQEEGGYGYTF. CDR3 sequence (DNA): TGTGCCAGCAGCCAAGAAGAGGGAGGCTATGGCTACACCTTC.

This clonotype was observed at least ten times. V gene TRBV20-1 combines with J gene TRBJ2-1; D possibly matches TRBD1 or TRBD2 (6 bases each). CDR3 length: 12 amino acids. Germline assignment: CDR1 DFQATT and CDR2 SNEGSKA (reference sequence). Trimming cost V 6 bases and J 9 bases, with 15 bases left between them. The CDR3 reads CSASGGPGEQFF. The CDR3 nucleotides are TGCAGTGCATCCGGGGGCCCCGGTGAGCAGTTCTTC.

The chain links TRBV9 to TRBJ1-1, with D uncertain. CDR3 length: 14 amino acids. Trimming left V 0 bases short and J 5 bases short, with 11 bases between. Germline lookup yields CDR1 SGDLS and CDR2 YYNGEE. The CDR3 DNA reads as TGTGCCAGCAGCGTAGGAGGAGGAGGAACTGAAGCTTTCTTT. It yields the protein CASSVGGGGTEAFF.

The CDR3 protein is CASSLAYSKGYTF. The CDR3 coding sequence is TGTGCCAGCAGTTTAGCGTACTCTAAAGGCTACACCTTC. The chain is built from TRBV12-3 or TRBV12-4 and TRBJ1-2; D uncertain. The CDR3 runs to 13 residues. V was cut by 0 bases and J by 8 bases, with 10 bases left in between.

The chain links TRBV7-2 to TRBJ2-5, with TRBD1 as a possible D gene (5 bases). Trimming pared 1 base from V and 5 bases from J, leaving 8 bases between. CDR1 and CDR2 from the germline V gene are SGHTA and FQGNSA. The CDR3 has 13 residues. CDR3 sequence reads: CASSLVGPETQYF. The CDR3 region has the DNA TGTGCCAGCAGCTTAGTGGGGCCTGAGACCCAGTACTTC. Combining the CDR3 with reference TRBV7-2 and TRBJ2-5 gives the whole variable domain GAGVSQSPSNKVTEKGKDVELRCDPISGHTALYWYRQSLGQGLEFLIYFQGNSAPDKSGLPSDRFSAERTGGSVSTLTIQRTQQEDSAVYLCASSLVGPETQYFGPGTRLLVL.

The V gene is TRBV12-3 or TRBV12-4, the J gene TRBJ2-5; 12 nucleotides match TRBD2. With 4 bases clipped from V and 5 bases from J, the junction kept 8 bases outside the gene matches. The CDR3 contains 16 residues. CDR3 in amino acids: CASSSPSGGDSETQYF. The CDR3 coding sequence is TGTGCCAGCAGTTCCCCTAGCGGGGGGGATTCGGAGACCCAGTACTTC.